Presented here are 21 T cell receptor beta chains from one specimen sequenced in a study of technical replicates of blood from a few donors. Profiling relied on immunoSEQ multiplex PCR, and the TCRdb table lists in-frame clones only, not all of them. This sample has about 70,000 clones, with roughly 92% found just once. The sequenced material came from T cells isolated from PBMCs. The receptor source for this set is a human donor in good health.

The chain has TRBV6-5 and TRBJ2-7, with 13 nucleotides matching TRBD2. The CDR3 covers 15 residues. The V segment lost 5 bases and the J segment 7 bases; nucleotides outside the gene matches: 8. The germline V gene has CDR1 MNHEY and CDR2 SVGAGI. The CDR3 region is CASSPGLAGVGEQYF. CDR3 sequence (DNA): TGTGCCAGCAGTCCCGGACTAGCGGGAGTGGGGGAGCAGTACTTC.

The chain combines TRBV30 with TRBJ2-7; TRBD2 is a possible D gene (5 bases). Germline V lookup: CDR1 GTSNPN, CDR2 SVGIG (reference sequence). The CDR3 loop spans 15 amino acids. V lost 2 bases, J lost 4 bases, and 18 bases lay in between. The CDR3 here is CAWSSWRLAIYEQYF. The CDR3 DNA reads TGTGCCTGGAGTTCCTGGCGGCTAGCAATTTACGAGCAGTACTTC.

The chain recombines TRBV19 with TRBJ2-7, with D tentatively TRBD1 (6 bases). Germline CDR1 is LNHDA and CDR2 is SQIVND (reference sequence). V was pared by 4 bases and J by 3 bases, with 13 bases between. CDR3 length: 14 residues. In DNA, the CDR3 is TGTGCCAGTAGTAGTACAAACAGGGACTACGAGCAGTACTTC. Encoded protein: CASSSTNRDYEQYF. Using reference TRBV19 and TRBJ2-7 for the parts outside the CDR3, the full variable domain is DGGITQSPKYLFRKEGQNVTLSCEQNLNHDAMYWYRQDPGQGLRLIYYSQIVNDFQKGDIAEGYSVSREKKESFPLTVTSAQKNPTAFYLCASSSTNRDYEQYFGPGTRLTVT.

The chain couples TRBV6-1 to TRBJ2-5, with D perhaps TRBD2 (5 bases). Per germline, CDR1 MNHNS and CDR2 SASEGT. V lost 6 bases, J lost 4 bases, and 9 bases lay in between. The CDR3 has 12 amino acids. The CDR3 loop is CASSEGIETQYF. As DNA, the CDR3 is TGTGCCAGCAGCGAGGGTATAGAGACCCAGTACTTC.

V usage is TRBV6-1 and J usage is TRBJ2-7; possibly TRBD2 for D (5 bases). The CDR3 extends over 18 amino acids. Germline V gene data show CDR1 as MNHNS and CDR2 as SASEGT. V was clipped by 2 bases and J by 3 bases, with 23 bases between them. Written as DNA, the CDR3 is TGTGCCAGCAGTGAAAGATCGTATTACAGTCGAGGGAACTACGAGCAGTACTTC. It translates to CASSERSYYSRGNYEQYF.

The gene calls are TRBV4-1 and TRBJ1-3; a possible D gene is TRBD1 (5 bases). The V end was cut by 6 bases, the J end by 0 bases, with 12 bases between. The CDR3 loop spans 15 amino acids. Germline V gene lookup returns CDR1 MGHRA and CDR2 YSYEKL. In DNA, the CDR3 is TGCGCCAGCAGGCAGGGTATAACCTCTGGAAACACCATATATTTT. Its translation is CASRQGITSGNTIYF.

The gene calls are TRBV13 and TRBJ1-1; D is unclear. CDR1 is PRHDT and CDR2 is FYEKMQ in the germline V gene (reference sequence). V lost 4 bases and J lost 1, with 7 bases in between. There are 13 residues in the CDR3. CDR3 residues: CASSSERNTEAFF. In DNA form, the CDR3 reads TGTGCCAGCAGCTCGGAGCGGAACACTGAAGCTTTCTTT. Full variable domain (outside the CDR3, taken from reference TRBV13 and TRBJ1-1): AAGVIQSPRHLIKEKRETATLKCYPIPRHDTVYWYQQGPGQDPQFLISFYEKMQSDKGSIPDRFSAQQFSDYHSELNMSSLELGDSALYFCASSSERNTEAFFGQGTRLTVV.

The rearrangement uses TRBV29-1 and TRBJ2-5; the D is unclear. The CDR3 runs to 11 residues. V gave up 5 bases and J gave up 2 bases, with 6 bases separating them. The germline V gene has CDR1 SQVTM and CDR2 ANQGSEA. Written as DNA, the CDR3 is TGCAGCGTTTATCCTCAAGAGACCCAGTACTTC. It specifies CSVYPQETQYF.

The table lists this clone with a count of one. The rearrangement links TRBV7-2 to TRBJ2-5; weak D call: TRBD1 (7 bases). In germline, CDR1 is SGHTA, CDR2 FQGNSA. The germline V and J ends were trimmed by 6 bases and 5 bases, with 19 bases remaining between them. The CDR3 spans 15 residues. The CDR3 DNA sequence: TGTGCCAGCAGAGATCAGGGGGGCCGCTGGGAGACCCAGTACTTC. This sequence encodes CASRDQGGRWETQYF.

The chain carries TRBV4-3 and TRBJ1-2; 12 bases fit TRBD1. The V and J ends lost 6 bases and 4 bases, in that order; junction bases with no gene match: 3. Germline V gives CDR1 LGHNA, CDR2 YSLEER. The CDR3 length is 14 residues. CDR3 protein: CASRGTGGTYGYTF. As DNA, the CDR3 is TGCGCCAGCAGAGGGACAGGGGGCACCTATGGCTACACCTTC.

The chain combines TRBV7-2 with TRBJ2-7, with D uncertain. Germline assignment: CDR1 SGHTA and CDR2 FQGNSA. The length of the CDR3 is 13 residues. The V and J ends lost 0 bases and 2 bases respectively, with 5 bases between them. The CDR3 loop reads CASSLATPYEQYF. CDR3 coding DNA: TGTGCCAGCAGCTTAGCGACACCCTACGAGCAGTACTTC.

This clone showed up just once. This chain uses TRBV2 with TRBJ2-7; 8 positions agree with TRBD1. The CDR3 contains 14 residues. CDR1 is SNHLY and CDR2 is FYNNEI in the germline V gene. V lost 7 bases to trimming and J lost 3 bases; unmatched junction nucleotides: 8. This chain's CDR3 is CASTLTGAFYEQYF. DNA of the CDR3: TGTGCCAGCACCCTGACAGGGGCCTTCTACGAGCAGTACTTC.

This clone is a singleton in its sample. This rearrangement joins TRBV19 to TRBJ1-2; D is possibly TRBD1 (5 bases). Germline V gives CDR1 LNHDA, CDR2 SQIVND (reference sequence). The CDR3 totals 13 residues. The V gene lost 3 bases and the J gene lost 5 bases, with 10 bases spanning the gap. The CDR3 sequence is CASSMGLGYGYTF. The CDR3 DNA reads TGTGCCAGTAGTATGGGGCTAGGATATGGCTACACCTTC. Full variable domain (remainder filled in from reference TRBV19 and TRBJ1-2): DGGITQSPKYLFRKEGQNVTLSCEQNLNHDAMYWYRQDPGQGLRLIYYSQIVNDFQKGDIAEGYSVSREKKESFPLTVTSAQKNPTAFYLCASSMGLGYGYTFGSGTRLTVV.

The sample holds one count of this clone. The chain recombines TRBV30 with TRBJ2-1, with D maybe TRBD2 (5 bases). The CDR3 covers 13 residues. Trimming cost V 4 bases and J 0 bases, with 7 bases left between them. Germline V gene data show CDR1 as GTSNPN and CDR2 as SVGIG (reference sequence). The CDR3 DNA is TGTGCCTGGACTGGGAGCTCCTACAATGAGCAGTTCTTC. Translation: CAWTGSSYNEQFF.

V is TRBV5-8 and J is TRBJ2-1, with 7 bases fitting TRBD1. V lost 0 bases to trimming and J lost 9 bases; unmatched junction nucleotides: 3. This CDR3 comprises 13 residues. The germline V gene has CDR1 SGHTS and CDR2 YDEGEE. CDR3 DNA sequence: TGTGCCAGCAGCTTGGCGACAGGGATTGAGCAGTTCTTC. Its protein product is CASSLATGIEQFF.

The gene calls are TRBV18 and TRBJ1-1; 9 nucleotides match TRBD1. The CDR3 totals 15 residues. Germline values: CDR1 KGHSH, CDR2 LQKENI. Trimming removed 4 bases from V and 1 base from J; junction bases left unmatched: 4. In DNA, the CDR3 is TGTGCCAGCTCACGGGACAGGGATGGGAACACTGAAGCTTTCTTT. This gives the protein CASSRDRDGNTEAFF.

V gene TRBV6-5 combines with J gene TRBJ2-2, with D possibly matching TRBD1 (6 bases). Between the trimmed V and J ends, which lost 2 bases and 4 bases, there was a span of 11 bases. In germline, CDR1 is MNHEY, CDR2 SVGAGI. This CDR3 has 15 amino acids. The CDR3 nucleotides are TGTGCCAGCAGTTACGATCCAGGGGTCACCGGGGAGCTGTTTTTT. Translating gives CASSYDPGVTGELFF.

The V and J genes are TRBV5-4 and TRBJ1-5, with 9 bases that match TRBD1. There are 14 residues in the CDR3. The V gene end was trimmed by 4 bases and the J gene end by 5 bases; junction bases not matched to a gene: 4. The V gene's germline CDR1 is SGHNT and CDR2 YYREEE (reference sequence). CDR3 protein: CASSVQGADQPQHF. The CDR3 DNA reads as TGTGCCAGCAGCGTACAGGGGGCGGATCAGCCCCAGCATTTT.

The chain employs TRBV5-8 and TRBJ2-2; weak D call: TRBD1 (5 bases). CDR1 and CDR2 from the germline V gene are SGHTS and YDEGEE. The germline V and J ends were trimmed by 0 bases and 4 bases, with 10 bases remaining between them. This CDR3 region has 15 residues. CDR3 protein: CASSLGQGFTGELFF. In DNA form, the CDR3 reads TGTGCCAGCAGCTTGGGGCAGGGCTTCACCGGGGAGCTGTTTTTT.

This chain joins TRBV6-5 and TRBJ2-1; 9 bases align to TRBD2. This CDR3 has 15 amino acids. The germline gives CDR1 MNHEY, CDR2 SVGAGI. V lost 6 bases to trimming and J lost 4 bases; unmatched junction nucleotides: 7. CDR3 protein: CASRNRLAGYNEQFF. In DNA, the CDR3 is TGTGCCAGCAGAAACAGGCTAGCGGGGTACAATGAGCAGTTCTTC.

The chain uses TRBV6-1 and TRBJ1-5; the match to TRBD1 covers 10 bases. After removal of 5 bases from V and 6 bases from J, the junction contained 7 bases not matched to a gene. This CDR3 has 15 residues. CDR1 is MNHNS and CDR2 is SASEGT in the germline V gene. CDR3 in DNA: TGTGCCAGCAGTCCGGGACAGGGGTTACGTCAGCCCCAGCATTTT. Encoded protein: CASSPGQGLRQPQHF.